Given below is one TCR beta chain in context. The CDR3 totals 15 residues. Trimming removed 0 bases at V and 3 bases at J, with 11 bases between. Germline V gene data show CDR1 as SGHRS and CDR2 as YFSETQ. These data originate in a study of response to subunit inactivated influenza vaccine. Via MiXCR, TCRdb re-called the RT-PCR reads, giving one row per CDR3 protein. The table includes under 550,000 distinct CDR3 sequences, 6.5% to 8% detected once. The clonotype was recovered from a man aged 50 to 69 who received an inactivated influenza vaccine. Sequencing was performed on PBMCs from blood, taken around 25 months after vaccination. This chain connects TRBV5-1 to TRBJ2-3; D possibly corresponds to TRBD1 (5 bases). This CDR3 is CASSLEGRATDTQYF. In DNA form, the CDR3 reads TGCGCCAGCAGCTTGGAGGGCAGGGCAACAGATACGCAGTATTTT.